The subject of this entry is one T cell receptor beta chain. V shed 5 bases and J 2 bases; nucleotides not matched to a gene: 12. Germline V CDR1 and CDR2: SEHNR, FQNEAQ (reference sequence). The CDR3 loop spans 19 amino acids. The sample belongs to a study of blood T cell repertoires in COVID-19. Measured with immunoSEQ multiplex PCR; TCRdb has only the in-frame clones, and not every one. The sample carries about 130,000 clones, 75% to 85% recorded once. Sequenced sample: peripheral blood. The TCR was taken from a man older than 75 with acute or convalescent COVID-19. The chain recombines TRBV7-9 with TRBJ2-6; 10 bases agree with TRBD1. The CDR3, as DNA: TGTGCCAGCAGCCCGACAGGGGGCGCAATTCGCCCTGGGGCCAACGTCCTGACTTTC. This encodes CASSPTGGAIRPGANVLTF. Drawing the rest from reference TRBV7-9 and TRBJ2-6, the complete variable domain is DTGVSQNPRHKITKRGQNVTFRCDPISEHNRLYWYRQTLGQGPEFLTYFQNEAQLEKSRLLSDRFSAERPKGSFSTLEIQRTEQGDSAMYLCASSPTGGAIRPGANVLTFGAGSRLTVL.